Listed below are T cell receptor beta chains from one sample, sequenced in a study of CD8 T cells in ankylosing spondylitis. A single record per CDR3 protein comes from TCRdb applying MiXCR to the 5' RACE reads. The repertoire includes hundreds of thousands of distinct CDR3 sequences, 12% of them detected once, and approximately 0.46% sits in the top ten. Sequencing was carried out using blood, either unsorted or a sorted T cell fraction (not recorded which). The receptors derive from a male donor with ankylosing spondylitis. The conserved cysteine and the conserved F or W are not part of the CDR3 here. The order of the fields is V gene, D gene, CDR3 protein. D genes are given only for firm matches.

TRBV15,NA,ATSRATVNTEAF
TRBV6-1,TRBD1,ASSEVGTGEQETQY
TRBV5-1,NA,ASSLDAFDSYNEQF
TRBV30,NA,AWSAGGGSSDTQY
TRBV20-1,TRBD1,SALNRGDEQY
TRBV27,NA,ASRALSWADYEQY
TRBV5-1,NA,ASSFGRGLIGTDTQY
TRBV4-2,NA,ASSQAVLVYNEQF
TRBV20-1,NA,SARGHLKETQY
TRBV7-2,TRBD1,ASSPDRGLFNEQF
TRBV4-3,NA,ASSPATWGNQPQH
TRBV10-3,TRBD2,AISTKREGGEQF
TRBV5-6,TRBD1,ASSLEGTGLVTGELF
TRBV12-3/TRBV12-4,NA,ASRKQGSSYNEQF
TRBV5-1,NA,ASSLAPDFYGYT
TRBV20-1,NA,SATLRGGSPLH
TRBV9,NA,ASSVVANNADTQY
TRBV6-2/TRBV6-3,NA,ASSYFGGRWTEAF
TRBV7-3,TRBD1,ASSFNQGAGEQY
TRBV5-6,NA,ASSLVGVTDTGELF
TRBV27,NA,ASSLNRVGAYEQY
TRBV20-1,NA,SARVMPGTLQQGGNQPQH
TRBV28,TRBD2,ASSQAGTSGYEQY
TRBV5-1,NA,ASRSSSMGETQY
TRBV6-5,TRBD2,ASSHRLAGATEQF
TRBV6-5,NA,ASNTANNEQF
TRBV29-1,TRBD1,SARTGTNTGELF
TRBV5-1,TRBD1,ASSLSWDSTYEQY
TRBV28,NA,ASRPEGRGYT
TRBV28,NA,ASSLARTSF
TRBV20-1,TRBD1,SATGQGWGETQY
TRBV20-1,NA,SAYRDPNTEAF
TRBV4-2,NA,ASSQDRALNPYEQY
TRBV5-1,NA,ASSLTGWSYNEQF
TRBV12-3/TRBV12-4,NA,ASSFSWTPSSNQPQH
TRBV29-1,NA,SVDLQGGGGEQF
TRBV27,NA,ASSPYLTMGGADTEAF
TRBV12-3/TRBV12-4,NA,ASARGPSGANVLT
TRBV20-1,NA,SARVFGSLTWNEQF
TRBV6-1,NA,ASSSPSSGANVLT
TRBV6-2/TRBV6-3,TRBD2,ASSPPAGGGRDTQY
TRBV29-1,NA,SVETWARDTQY
TRBV20-1,NA,SARGRDGGQF
TRBV14,TRBD2,ASSWKRTSGQGYNEQF
TRBV5-8,NA,ASSLGDWEQF
TRBV7-2,NA,ASSLEGAGTQY